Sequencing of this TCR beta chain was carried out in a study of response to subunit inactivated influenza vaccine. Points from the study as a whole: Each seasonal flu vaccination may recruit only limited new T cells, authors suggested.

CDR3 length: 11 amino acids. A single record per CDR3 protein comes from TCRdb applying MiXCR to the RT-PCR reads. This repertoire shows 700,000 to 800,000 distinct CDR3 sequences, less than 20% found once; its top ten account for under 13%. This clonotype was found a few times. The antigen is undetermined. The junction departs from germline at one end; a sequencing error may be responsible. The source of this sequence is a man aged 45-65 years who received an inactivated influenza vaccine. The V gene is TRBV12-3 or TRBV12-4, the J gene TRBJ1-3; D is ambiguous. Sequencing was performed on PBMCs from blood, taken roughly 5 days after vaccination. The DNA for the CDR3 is TGTGCCAGCAGTTTACTCGGCGGCATTCATTTT. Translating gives CASSLLGGIHF.